The 18 T cell receptor beta chains presented below share a single source sample, sequenced in a study of tumor-infiltrating lymphocytes in primary liver carcinoma. A constant-region primer served to make TCR beta cDNA from around 540 ng total RNA. Three nested multiplex PCR rounds of slightly modified ARM-PCR generated TCR beta libraries. Running 10 cycles apiece, the first two PCR rounds relied on TRBV1-TRBV30 forward primers together with a C-beta reverse primer. Via MiXCR, TCRdb re-called the multiplex PCR reads, giving one row per CDR3 protein. The data hold fewer than 350,000 distinct CDR3 sequences, with more than 55% observed a single time. The authors took blood RNA from unsorted whole blood and also extracted germline DNA. Sequencing used peripheral blood. The receptors originated from a man aged 35 to 55 with primary liver carcinoma and hepatitis B virus infection.

The V call is TRBV12-3 or TRBV12-4, the J call TRBJ2-7; TRBD2 aligns across 11 bases. The length of the CDR3 is 18 residues. The V and J ends lost 7 bases and 2 bases, in that order; junction bases with no gene match: 16. This CDR3 is CASTTGVAGGPFPYEQYF. The CDR3 nucleotides are TGTGCCAGCACTACCGGAGTAGCGGGAGGGCCGTTCCCCTACGAGCAGTACTTC.

This clonotype was found many times. This chain uses TRBV7-9 with TRBJ1-1; a possible D gene is TRBD1 (5 bases). Germline CDR1 is SEHNR and CDR2 is FQNEAQ (reference sequence). Trimming pared 1 base from V and 1 base from J, leaving 19 bases between. The CDR3 length is 18 residues. CDR3 protein: CASSLGQLRPGPNTEAFF. CDR3 in DNA: TGTGCCAGCAGCTTAGGCCAACTCCGTCCGGGACCGAACACTGAAGCTTTCTTT.

This clonotype was counted a few times. The chain has TRBV7-9 and TRBJ1-2; possibly TRBD1 for D (5 bases). The CDR3 has 14 residues. Trimming removed 3 bases at V and 2 bases at J, with 10 bases between. The germline V gene encodes CDR1 SEHNR and CDR2 FQNEAQ (reference sequence). The CDR3: CASSFGGRNYGYTF. In DNA form, the CDR3 reads TGTGCCAGCAGCTTCGGGGGACGGAACTATGGCTACACCTTC.

A few counts support this clonotype. Likely a read error: the CDR3 ends without its conserved phenylalanine or tryptophan. The V and J genes are TRBV6-2 or TRBV6-3 and TRBJ2-3; TRBD2 matches at 11 bases. CDR1 is MNHEY, CDR2 SVGEGT, per germline. The CDR3 consists of 16 residues. Trimming removed 7 bases from V and 0 bases from J; junction bases left unmatched: 6. In DNA, the CDR3 is TGTGCCAGCACCGGACGGACTAGCGGGAGCACAGATACGCAGTATTTG. It codes for CASTGRTSGSTDTQYL.

Points on this clonotype: This may come from a read error, since a much larger clone is one base off. This chain joins TRBV5-5 and TRBJ2-3; no clear D gene. Germline-derived CDR1 and CDR2 are SGHKS and YYEKEE (reference sequence). Trimming removed 4 bases at V and 5 bases at J, with 8 bases between. CDR3 length: 12 amino acids. CDR3 nucleotides: TGTGCCAGCAGCCATAATGTAGATACGCAGTATTTT. The encoded protein is CASSHNVDTQYF.

For this clonotype: The conserved final phenylalanine or tryptophan is absent from the CDR3, which likely points to a read error. This chain uses TRBV11-1 with TRBJ2-7; the match to TRBD2 covers 7 bases. The CDR3 has 17 residues. J was trimmed by 2 bases and V by 1 base; bases with no gene match: 11. The germline V gene encodes CDR1 SGHAT and CDR2 FQDESV (reference sequence). For the CDR3, the DNA is TGTGCCAGCAGCTTAGATACTGGCGCTAGCGGACCCTACGAGCAGTACCTC. Its protein product is CASSLDTGASGPYEQYL.

This clonotype was observed at least ten times. The CDR3 nucleotides are TGTGCCAGCAGCCCCGTGGACAGAAATAGCAATCAGCCCCAGCATTTT. Translating it yields CASSPVDRNSNQPQHF. The chain carries TRBV6-1 and TRBJ1-5; D perhaps matches TRBD1 (6 bases). Looked up from germline, CDR1 is MNHNS and CDR2 is SASEGT. V lost 6 bases and J lost 0, with 15 bases in between. This CDR3 has 16 amino acids.

This chain joins TRBV6-1 and TRBJ2-7; D possibly corresponds to TRBD2 (5 bases). Trimming left V 1 base short and J 0 bases short, with 10 bases between. The CDR3 spans 15 residues. The germline CDR1 and CDR2 sequences are MNHNS and SASEGT. The CDR3 DNA reads TGTGCCAGCAGTGAAGTGCCCGGGATCTCCTACGAGCAGTACTTC. As protein: CASSEVPGISYEQYF.

The V gene is TRBV6-1, the J gene TRBJ1-1, with 9 bases that match TRBD1. V was clipped by 8 bases and J by 1 base; unmatched bases: 11. CDR3 length: 16 amino acids. CDR1 MNHNS and CDR2 SASEGT come from the germline V gene. CDR3 DNA: TGTGCCAGCGCCGGGACAGGGTGGGGCCCGAACACTGAAGCTTTCTTT. Translating it yields CASAGTGWGPNTEAFF.

The V call is TRBV6-1, the J call TRBJ2-7; D is perhaps TRBD1 (6 bases). The V and J ends lost 5 bases and 4 bases respectively, with 15 bases between them. The CDR3 contains 14 residues. The germline gives CDR1 MNHNS, CDR2 SASEGT. CDR3 amino acids: CASSKGVDSYEQYF. CDR3 DNA sequence: TGTGCCAGCAGTAAGGGGGTTGACAGTTACGAGCAGTACTTC.

Concerning this clonotype: One junction end does not reproduce the germline sequence, and a read error may be involved. The rearrangement links TRBV29-1 to TRBJ1-1; 7 bases are a match to TRBD1. Per the germline V gene, CDR1 is SQVTM and CDR2 is ANQGSEA. The CDR3 extends over 18 amino acids. The CDR3 region is CSVKDPIRIGGNRGEAFF. CDR3 DNA: TGCAGCGTTAAAGATCCCATAAGGATAGGGGGCAATCGGGGTGAAGCTTTCTTT.

This clonotype was seen more than once but under ten times. A junction end diverges from the germline sequence, so it may reflect a read error. The CDR3, as DNA: TGCGCCAGCAGCCAAGCCCTGGACGTGGGGAATGAAAAACTGTCTTTT. Protein product: CASSQALDVGNEKLSF. The chain recombines TRBV4-3 with TRBJ1-4; unclear D gene. CDR1 and CDR2 (germline): LGHNA, YSLEER. The CDR3 has 16 amino acids.

As to this clonotype: The CDR3 does not close with the conserved phenylalanine or tryptophan, likely indicating a read error. The chain combines TRBV28 with TRBJ2-6, with a tentative D call TRBD1 (5 bases). The CDR3 loop spans 16 amino acids. Trimming pared 4 bases from V and 0 bases from J, leaving 10 bases between. The germline V gene encodes CDR1 MDHEN and CDR2 SYDVKM. CDR3: CASSWTRDSGANVLTL. CDR3 in DNA: TGTGCCAGCAGTTGGACCAGGGACTCTGGGGCCAACGTCCTGACTTTA.

In regard to this clonotype: It is likely a read error, because the conserved phenylalanine at the end of the CDR3 is missing. The rearrangement links TRBV5-5 to TRBJ1-1; maybe TRBD1 (5 bases). CDR3 length: 14 amino acids. Germline loops: CDR1 SGHKS, CDR2 YYEKEE (reference sequence). V was trimmed by 2 bases and J by 5 bases, leaving 13 bases between them. The CDR3 DNA is TGTGCCAGCAGCTTCGGGGACGGCTGGACTGAAGCTTTCTTA. Amino acids: CASSFGDGWTEAFL.

About this clonotype itself: Since the CDR3 does not end with the conserved phenylalanine or tryptophan, this likely comes from a read error. DNA of the CDR3: TGTGCCGTCAGTGATTGGGGAGTGAACACTGAAGCTTTCCTT. It specifies CAVSDWGVNTEAFL. The chain links TRBV10-3 to TRBJ1-1; D is unresolved. The CDR3 totals 14 residues. Germline V CDR1 and CDR2: ENHRY, SYGVKD.

As regards this clonotype: Being one base from a much bigger clone, this may be a read error. The conserved closing phenylalanine or tryptophan is absent in this CDR3, likely reflecting a read error. The rearrangement uses TRBV10-2 and TRBJ2-1, with no clear D. Germline V gene lookup returns CDR1 WSHSY and CDR2 SAAADI. The CDR3 runs 14 residues. V was trimmed by 8 bases and J by 0 bases, leaving 11 bases between them. The CDR3 DNA reads TGCGCCAGCGAGAAGGACCGCTCCTACAATGAGCAGTTCTTA. It codes for CASEKDRSYNEQFL.

Of note for this clonotype: One end of the junction fails to match germline, which may point to a read error. The chain recombines TRBV11-2 with TRBJ2-2; TRBD2 agrees at 7 bases. The CDR3 loop spans 15 amino acids. Germline loops: CDR1 SGHAT, CDR2 FQNNGV. This CDR3 is CASGFLSGNTGDLFF. The DNA of the CDR3 is TGTGCCAGCGGCTTTCTCAGCGGGAACACCGGGGATCTGTTTTTT.

On this clonotype: A read error is possible here, since a much larger clone lies one base away. The chain uses TRBV6-1 and TRBJ2-7; D tentatively reads TRBD1 or TRBD2 (5 bases each). Germline V lookup: CDR1 MNHNS, CDR2 SASEGT. The CDR3 sequence is 15 residues long. DNA of the CDR3: TGTGCCTGCAGAGAGGTCCGGGACGGAGCCTACGAGCAGTACTTC. This translates into CACREVRDGAYEQYF.